The 28 T cell receptor beta chains below were found in one sample sequenced in a study of CD8 T cells in Susac syndrome. Random hexamers were used to reverse transcribe roughly 0.45 to 1 ug of RNA. Each CDR3 protein gets one entry after TCRdb re-called the immunoSEQ multiplex PCR reads with MiXCR. The table lists roughly 150,000 distinct CDR3 sequences, 95% of them singletons. Sequenced material: CD8+ T cells from PBMCs. These receptors all stem from a human donor with multiple sclerosis.

The genes are TRBV7-9 and TRBJ2-1; 9 nucleotides match TRBD2. Germline values: CDR1 SEHNR, CDR2 FQNEAQ (reference sequence). V was pared by 6 bases and J by 4 bases, with 7 bases of the junction left unmatched. The CDR3 is 15 residues long. DNA of the CDR3: TGTGCCAGCAGAGATCTAGCGGGGAGATACAATGAGCAGTTCTTC. It encodes CASRDLAGRYNEQFF.

The CDR3 sequence is CASSAAGGFQETQYF. CDR3 sequence (DNA): TGTGCCAGCAGCGCCGCAGGGGGCTTTCAAGAGACCCAGTACTTC. The chain joins TRBV9 to TRBJ2-5; 8 bases are shared with TRBD1. The CDR3 covers 15 residues. Germline CDR1 is SGDLS and CDR2 is YYNGEE. The J segment lost 2 bases and the V segment lost 3 bases, leaving 6 bases of the junction unmatched.

The CDR3, as DNA: TGCGCCAGCAGCTTGAAAACGTCTGGGACGAGCTCCTATAATTCACCCCTCCACTTT. This sequence encodes CASSLKTSGTSSYNSPLHF. The chain has TRBV5-1 and TRBJ1-6; tentatively, D is TRBD1 (5 bases). Germline CDR1 is SGHRS and CDR2 is YFSETQ. V gave up 1 base and J gave up 0 bases, with 17 bases separating them. This CDR3 is 19 amino acids long. The full variable domain, in which reference TRBV5-1 and TRBJ1-6 provide the parts outside the CDR3, is KAGVTQTPRYLIKTRGQQVTLSCSPISGHRSVSWYQQTPGQGLQFLFEYFSETQRNKGNFPGRFSGRQFSNSRSEMNVSTLELGDSALYLCASSLKTSGTSSYNSPLHFGNGTRLTVT.

V gene TRBV30 combines with J gene TRBJ2-5; tentative D call: TRBD2 (6 bases). Germline values: CDR1 GTSNPN, CDR2 SVGIG (reference sequence). The CDR3 runs to 16 residues. V dropped 2 bases and J dropped 5 bases, with 21 bases sitting between them. The CDR3 nucleotides read TGTGCCTGGAGTATCGCTAGGGCGGGGTTGTGGGAGACCCAGTACTTC. This gives the protein CAWSIARAGLWETQYF.

The genes are TRBV6-5 and TRBJ2-7; 8 positions agree with TRBD2. The length of the CDR3 is 15 residues. V was pared by 0 bases and J by 0 bases, with 1 base of the junction left unmatched. CDR1 is MNHEY and CDR2 is SVGAGI in the germline V gene. CDR3 sequence: CASSYSTSGSYEQYF. The DNA of the CDR3 is TGTGCCAGCAGTTACTCAACTAGCGGCTCCTACGAGCAGTACTTC.

The chain has TRBV24-1 and TRBJ2-1; TRBD2 agrees at 8 bases. This CDR3 region has 14 residues. Looked up from germline, CDR1 is KGHDR and CDR2 is SFDVKD. After removal of 3 bases from V and 11 bases from J, the junction contained 8 bases not matched to a gene. CDR3 DNA: TGTGCCACCAGTGATCTGGGTAGCGGGGCACAGCAGTTCTTC. Protein: CATSDLGSGAQQFF.

The CDR3 sequence is CASTDGGPSSYNEQFF. The CDR3 DNA reads as TGTGCCAGCACCGATGGAGGTCCGAGCTCCTACAATGAGCAGTTCTTC. The chain links TRBV3-1 to TRBJ2-1; the D gene is possibly TRBD2 (5 bases). This CDR3 comprises 16 residues. Germline CDR1 and CDR2: LGHDT and YNNKEL (reference sequence). V lost 7 bases and J lost 0, with 16 bases in between.

The chain recombines TRBV29-1 with TRBJ2-3, with TRBD2 matching 15 bases. Germline V CDR1 and CDR2: SQVTM, ANQGSEA. CDR3 size: 18 residues. V gave up 6 bases and J gave up 0 bases; unmatched junction bases: 10. CDR3: CSVLGLAGGTESTDTQYF. Here the CDR3 DNA reads TGCAGCGTCCTCGGACTAGCGGGGGGGACTGAAAGCACAGATACGCAGTATTTT.

The chain carries TRBV11-2 and TRBJ2-7; perhaps TRBD2 as D (5 bases). The CDR3 contains 14 residues. CDR1 and CDR2 (germline): SGHAT, FQNNGV. V lost 1 base, J lost 3 bases, and 10 bases lay in between. The CDR3 bases are TGTGCCAGCAGCTTAGGTCCGGGAAACTACGAGCAGTACTTC. This translates into CASSLGPGNYEQYF.

This clonotype was counted a single time. Here the CDR3 DNA reads TGTGCCAGCAGTGAAGCGTTTAGTCTGACTGAAGCTTTCTTT. Its translation is CASSEAFSLTEAFF. The chain has TRBV2 and TRBJ1-1; D unresolved. In germline, CDR1 is SNHLY, CDR2 FYNNEI. The CDR3 has 14 amino acids. Trimming shortened V by 0 bases and J by 5 bases, and 10 bases separated the two germline ends.

V is TRBV7-9 and J is TRBJ2-7; TRBD1 might be the D (6 bases). CDR3 size: 15 residues. The ends were cut back, 6 bases at V and 4 bases at J, with 19 bases in the middle. Looked up from germline, CDR1 is SEHNR and CDR2 is FQNEAQ (reference sequence). The CDR3 coding sequence is TGTGCCAGCAGTTCAGCGAGGCAGGGGTTGTACGAGCAGTACTTC. It codes for CASSSARQGLYEQYF. Based on the CDR3 plus reference TRBV7-9 and TRBJ2-7, the full variable domain is DTGVSQNPRHKITKRGQNVTFRCDPISEHNRLYWYRQTLGQGPEFLTYFQNEAQLEKSRLLSDRFSAERPKGSFSTLEIQRTEQGDSAMYLCASSSARQGLYEQYFGPGTRLTVT.

This clonotype was found once. The rearrangement joins TRBV15 to TRBJ2-5; no firm D call. Germline V lookup: CDR1 LNHNV, CDR2 YYDKDF (reference sequence). V dropped 4 bases and J dropped 2 bases, with 14 bases sitting between them. This CDR3 is built from 15 residues. Here the CDR3 reads CATSIGEGLQETQYF. The CDR3 region has the DNA TGTGCCACCAGCATCGGCGAAGGCCTTCAAGAGACCCAGTACTTC. Combining the CDR3 with reference TRBV15 and TRBJ2-5 gives the whole variable domain DAMVIQNPRYQVTQFGKPVTLSCSQTLNHNVMYWYQQKSSQAPKLLFHYYDKDFNNEADTPDNFQSRRPNTSFCFLDIRSPGLGDTAMYLCATSIGEGLQETQYFGPGTRLLVL.

The V and J genes are TRBV7-9 and TRBJ1-2; unclear D gene. The CDR3 sequence is 14 residues long. The V end lost 1 base, the J end lost 2 bases, and 8 bases lay between the germline ends. Germline assignment: CDR1 SEHNR and CDR2 FQNEAQ (reference sequence). CDR3 sequence: CASSLVTQNYGYTF. The CDR3 nucleotides are TGTGCCAGCAGCTTAGTGACACAGAACTATGGCTACACCTTC.

The chain is built from TRBV12-3 or TRBV12-4 and TRBJ2-1; unclear D gene. The CDR3 extends over 11 amino acids. V gave up 6 bases and J gave up 8 bases, with 8 bases separating them. CDR3 amino acids: CASRRADEQFF. CDR3 DNA sequence: TGTGCCAGCAGGAGAGCAGATGAGCAGTTCTTC.

This rearrangement joins TRBV30 to TRBJ1-5; D uncertain. CDR3 length equals 12 residues. CDR1 and CDR2 from the germline V gene are GTSNPN and SVGIG (reference sequence). Trimming stripped 1 base from V and 5 bases from J, with 6 bases between. CDR3 region: CAWSAGDQPQHF. Written as DNA, the CDR3 is TGTGCCTGGAGTGCGGGAGATCAGCCCCAGCATTTT.

V is TRBV27 and J is TRBJ2-3, with D perhaps given as TRBD1 or TRBD2 (5 bases each). Trimming pared 6 bases from V and 5 bases from J, leaving 12 bases between. Germline V gives CDR1 MNHEY, CDR2 SMNVEV (reference sequence). The CDR3 extends over 13 amino acids. The chain's CDR3 is CASRGTGKDTQYF. The CDR3 nucleotides are TGTGCCAGCAGGGGGACGGGGAAAGATACGCAGTATTTT.

The chain joins TRBV29-1 to TRBJ2-3; 8 bases are a match to TRBD1. Germline loops: CDR1 SQVTM, CDR2 ANQGSEA. The CDR3 length is 16 residues. The V segment lost 0 bases and the J segment 3 bases; nucleotides outside the gene matches: 8. The CDR3 DNA is TGCAGCGTTGAAGATCCCCGGGACAGGCGGACAGATACGCAGTATTTT. It encodes CSVEDPRDRRTDTQYF.

The CDR3 DNA reads as TGTGCCTGGAGTGATTTCGACAATGAGCAGTTCTTC. Protein sequence: CAWSDFDNEQFF. The V and J genes are TRBV30 and TRBJ2-1, with D uncertain. Germline CDR1 is GTSNPN and CDR2 is SVGIG (reference sequence). V shed 1 base and J shed 5 bases, with 6 bases lying between them. The CDR3 is 12 residues long.

CDR3 residues: CASSSPPGIFGELFF. The CDR3 bases are TGTGCCAGCAGTTCGCCACCAGGGATTTTCGGGGAGCTGTTTTTT. The V call is TRBV7-9, the J call TRBJ2-2; TRBD1 might be the D (5 bases). Trimming removed 6 bases from V and 7 bases from J, with 18 bases in between. Germline CDR1 is SEHNR and CDR2 is FQNEAQ (reference sequence). The CDR3 extends over 15 amino acids.

V and J are TRBV12-1 and TRBJ2-7; the table's D call, TRBD1, was not checked against the DNA. TRBV12-1 is noted as a pseudogene. The CDR3 is made up of 14 amino acids. The CDR3 region is CASSAGTVTYEQYF. The CDR3 bases are TGTGCCAGCAGCGCGGGGACGGTAACCTACGAGCAGTACTTC.

In this sample, this clonotype turned up once. This sequence joins TRBV4-1 and TRBJ1-1; maybe TRBD1 (5 bases). Per germline, CDR1 MGHRA and CDR2 YSYEKL. The V gene lost 4 bases and the J gene lost 3 bases, with 18 bases spanning the gap. This CDR3 has 16 residues. For the CDR3, the DNA is TGCGCCAGCAGCCCCCAGCAAGTCGGGGGGGACACTGAAGCTTTCTTT. Translating it yields CASSPQQVGGDTEAFF.

This clonotype was seen a single time. CDR3 residues: CASSSPGLAGAETQYF. The CDR3 nucleotides are TGTGCCAGCAGCTCCCCAGGACTAGCGGGGGCAGAGACCCAGTACTTC. The V call is TRBV9, the J call TRBJ2-5; 13 nucleotides agree with TRBD2. CDR3 length equals 16 residues. Trimming cost V 4 bases and J 4 bases; bases outside gene matches: 7. Germline loops: CDR1 SGDLS, CDR2 YYNGEE.

The rearrangement joins TRBV4-1 to TRBJ2-7; no clear D. The CDR3 has 15 amino acids. Looked up from germline, CDR1 is MGHRA and CDR2 is YSYEKL. V was clipped by 1 base and J by 6 bases, with 16 bases between them. The CDR3 spells CASSQAPRMESEQYF. As DNA, the CDR3 is TGCGCCAGCAGCCAAGCCCCCAGGATGGAGAGCGAGCAGTACTTC.

This chain links TRBV7-9 with TRBJ2-1; 7 nucleotides agree with TRBD1. Looked up from germline, CDR1 is SEHNR and CDR2 is FQNEAQ (reference sequence). The CDR3 spans 14 residues. J gave up 4 bases and V 6 bases, and 6 bases lay outside the gene matches. CDR3 in DNA: TGTGCCAGCAGAACCGGGACAGCTTACAATGAGCAGTTCTTC. Its translation is CASRTGTAYNEQFF.

This clonotype was counted a single time. The rearrangement links TRBV6-5 to TRBJ2-1; D might be TRBD2 (6 bases). Germline V lookup: CDR1 MNHEY, CDR2 SVGAGI. Deletions cut 4 bases from V and 5 bases from J, with 15 bases between. CDR3 size: 15 residues. The CDR3 DNA reads as TGTGCCAGCAGTTTCTGGGGGGAACGGGACAATGAGCAGTTCTTC. This translates into CASSFWGERDNEQFF.

The chain employs TRBV29-1 and TRBJ2-2; D ambiguous. This CDR3 comprises 12 residues. The germline V gene has CDR1 SQVTM and CDR2 ANQGSEA. Trimming shortened V by 4 bases and J by 5 bases, and 8 bases separated the two germline ends. In DNA form, the CDR3 reads TGCAGCGTTGCGGGTCCGACCGGGGAGCTGTTTTTT. This encodes CSVAGPTGELFF.

The J gene is TRBJ2-1, the V gene TRBV12-3 or TRBV12-4, with TRBD2 identical over 14 bases. This CDR3 contains 19 residues. The junction had 18 bases not matched to a gene; V was cut back by 5 bases and J by 9 bases. The CDR3 loop reads CASSGVPGLAGEKGSEQFF. The CDR3 nucleotides read TGTGCCAGCAGTGGTGTCCCGGGACTAGCGGGGGAGAAAGGTAGTGAGCAGTTCTTC.

The genes are TRBV15 and TRBJ2-7, with a weak D call TRBD2 (6 bases). V was cut by 3 bases and J by 4 bases, with 13 bases left in between. The CDR3 spans 14 residues. From germline, CDR1 is LNHNV and CDR2 YYDKDF (reference sequence). CDR3 loop: CATSRGQEGYEQYF. The CDR3 DNA sequence: TGTGCCACCAGCAGGGGCCAGGAGGGGTACGAGCAGTACTTC.